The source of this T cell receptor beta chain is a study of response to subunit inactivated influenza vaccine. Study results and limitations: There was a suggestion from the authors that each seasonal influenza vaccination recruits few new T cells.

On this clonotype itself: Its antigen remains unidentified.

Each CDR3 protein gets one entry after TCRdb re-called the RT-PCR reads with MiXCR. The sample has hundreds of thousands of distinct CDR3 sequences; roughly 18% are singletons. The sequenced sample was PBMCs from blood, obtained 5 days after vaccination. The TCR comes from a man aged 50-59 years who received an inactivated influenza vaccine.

The CDR3 sequence is CASSLDVRQGMVGNEQFF. The CDR3 region has the DNA TGTGCCAGCAGCTTAGATGTGAGACAGGGTATGGTGGGCAATGAGCAGTTCTTC. The rearrangement links TRBV11-2 to TRBJ2-1; 7 positions agree with TRBD1. The CDR3 extends over 18 amino acids. In germline, CDR1 is SGHAT, CDR2 FQNNGV. Unmatched junction bases numbered 14, after V lost 0 bases and J lost 6 bases.